A selection of T cell receptor beta chains follows, all from one sample in a study of T cells after yellow fever vaccination. Each CDR3 protein is one row after TCRdb ran MiXCR on the 5' RACE reads. Of under 400,000 distinct CDR3 sequences listed, more than 9% are singletons. Sequencing used PBMCs, obtained on the day of the first yellow fever vaccination. These receptors originate from a man aged 18 to 29 who received the YFV17D yellow fever vaccine. Each CDR3 is given with its conserved first and last residue. The D gene is left open where the match is weak. Where a row states a size, it is once, few, many or the class of an expanded clone; other rows omit it.

D,size,V,J,CDR3
.,few,TRBV5-1,TRBJ1-2,CASSGGSYYGYTF
TRBD1,many,TRBV7-9,TRBJ2-7,CASSPIRDRAYEQYF
.,.,TRBV5-1,TRBJ2-2,CASSVRGTITGELFF
TRBD1,few,TRBV7-3,TRBJ2-1,CASSLIGTGSYNEQFF
TRBD1,many,TRBV7-3,TRBJ2-7,CASSLTGGHEQYF
.,.,TRBV4-2,TRBJ1-3,CASRPLRSGNTIYF
TRBD1,few,TRBV29-1,TRBJ1-2,CSVDGQAGQGYGYTF
TRBD1,.,TRBV27,TRBJ1-6,CASKHDRVGNSPLHF
TRBD1,few,TRBV29-1,TRBJ2-1,CSGGTGGSYNEQFF
TRBD1,.,TRBV4-3,TRBJ1-4,CASRPGQGKGGEKLFF
TRBD1,few,TRBV11-1,TRBJ2-1,CASSLSGAGQGVWNEQFF
.,few,TRBV5-1,TRBJ2-5,CASRVQGPETQYF
.,few,TRBV7-2,TRBJ1-5,CASTISRFSNQPQHF
.,.,TRBV7-9,TRBJ2-3,CASSTDSGLTDTQYF
TRBD2,.,TRBV7-2,TRBJ2-1,CASSTGLAGMGEQFF
.,.,TRBV4-1,TRBJ2-2,CASSHLGGGELFF
TRBD2,.,TRBV20-1,TRBJ2-1,CSAQLLAGGNEQFF
.,many,TRBV5-1,TRBJ2-3,CASSLGRQLTDTQYF
.,many,TRBV12-3/TRBV12-4,TRBJ2-3,CASSHGQQWNTQYF
.,.,TRBV5-8,TRBJ2-2,CASNRLGDSNTGELFF
TRBD1,.,TRBV5-1,TRBJ2-5,CASADLTTGARAETQYF
TRBD2,.,TRBV5-1,TRBJ2-1,CASSPASGVYNEQFF
TRBD1,.,TRBV10-3,TRBJ2-7,CAISRGQGGYEQYF
.,few,TRBV24-1,TRBJ2-3,CATSEGHTDTQYF
TRBD1,.,TRBV4-1,TRBJ1-1,CASRSGQGRNTEAFF
TRBD2,few,TRBV12-3/TRBV12-4,TRBJ2-1,CASTWGRGGYNEQFF
.,.,TRBV7-2,TRBJ2-1,CASSSPPPSSYNEQFF
TRBD1,.,TRBV19,TRBJ2-5,CASSHLDRSETQYF
.,.,TRBV27,TRBJ2-1,CASSSFLRFLNEQFF
.,.,TRBV25-1,TRBJ2-5,CASSDRDTQYF
TRBD1,few,TRBV7-9,TRBJ1-2,CASSLHRGQGYGYTF
.,.,TRBV5-1,TRBJ2-3,CASSSGLITDTQYF
TRBD2,many,TRBV6-5,TRBJ2-7,CASTPVWRGGVDRYEQYF
TRBD1,.,TRBV11-2,TRBJ1-5,CASSPGTDSNQPQHF
.,.,TRBV20-1,TRBJ1-5,CSASPRPVNQPQHF
.,many,TRBV24-1,TRBJ2-5,CATSDPKLGEETQYF
.,few,TRBV28,TRBJ1-5,CASSSSDGSNQPQHF
.,.,TRBV5-4,TRBJ2-4,CASRQGGKNIQYF
.,many,TRBV12-3/TRBV12-4,TRBJ1-5,CASSLEVQQPQHF
.,few,TRBV14,TRBJ2-3,CASSLLVSGDTQYF
.,many,TRBV7-6,TRBJ1-1,CASSFAEMNTEAFF
TRBD1,.,TRBV11-2,TRBJ1-2,CASSLVSGTGKTGYGYTF
.,.,TRBV12-3/TRBV12-4,TRBJ2-1,CASSGHIPGGGYNEQFF
.,.,TRBV12-3/TRBV12-4,TRBJ1-5,CASSFRGHFQPQHF
TRBD1,few,TRBV7-9,TRBJ2-4,CASSLVPGQAKNIQYF
.,few,TRBV9,TRBJ1-1,CASSAAPGHNTEAFF
TRBD1,few,TRBV7-9,TRBJ1-1,CASSLGRGQNTEAFF
.,.,TRBV12-3/TRBV12-4,TRBJ1-4,CASSRQQNEKLFF
.,many,TRBV12-3/TRBV12-4,TRBJ2-5,CASSLWGSGETQYF
TRBD1,many,TRBV12-3/TRBV12-4,TRBJ2-1,CASSGTGDEQFF
.,many,TRBV6-5,TRBJ1-1,CASSYWGMNTEAFF
.,few,TRBV6-2/TRBV6-3,TRBJ1-1,CASLAWVNTEAFF